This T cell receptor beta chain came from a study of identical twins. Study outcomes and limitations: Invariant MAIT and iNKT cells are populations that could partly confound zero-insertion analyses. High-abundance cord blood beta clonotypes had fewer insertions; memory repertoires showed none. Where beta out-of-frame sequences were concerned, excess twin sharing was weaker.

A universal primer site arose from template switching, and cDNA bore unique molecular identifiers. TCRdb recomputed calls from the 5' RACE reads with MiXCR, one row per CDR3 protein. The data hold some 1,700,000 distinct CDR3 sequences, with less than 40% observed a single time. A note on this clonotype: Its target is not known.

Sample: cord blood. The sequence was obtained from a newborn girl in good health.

The CDR3, as DNA: TGCGCCAGCAGCTTGGAATTCGGGGCGATGAACACCGGGGAGCTGTTTTTT. Protein sequence: CASSLEFGAMNTGELFF. The genes are TRBV5-1 and TRBJ2-2; D possibly matches TRBD1 or TRBD2 (5 bases each). The CDR3 length is 17 residues. Germline V gene data show CDR1 as SGHRS and CDR2 as YFSETQ. Trimming pared 0 bases from V and 1 base from J, leaving 13 bases between.